This is a list of T cell receptor beta chains from one sample in a study of beta chain features in type 1 diabetes. The data were produced by immunoSEQ multiplex PCR, yet TCRdb's version contains in-frame clones alone and is incomplete. Of 200,000 to 250,000 clones listed, 68% are singletons. Sequenced sample: naive CD4+ T cells from blood. The origin of the receptors is a man aged 25 to 40 in good health. Each CDR3 is given with its conserved first and last residue. A D gene is named only where the DNA matches it firmly. Clone size appears in some rows only: once, few, many, or a class for an expanded clone.

V	D	size	J	DNA	CDR3
TRBV9	TRBD1	few	TRBJ1-2	TGTGCCAGCAGCACCCGGGACAGCCTAAACTATGGCTACACCTTC	CASSTRDSLNYGYTF
TRBV29-1	NA	NA	TRBJ1-1	TGCAGCGTTGAAGACGAGAGGAACACTGAAGCTTTCTTT	CSVEDERNTEAFF
TRBV15	NA	NA	TRBJ2-5	TGTGCCACCAGCCCCCCTGTCCCAGGGAGGTCAGAGACCCAGTACTTC	CATSPPVPGRSETQYF
TRBV6-1	NA	NA	TRBJ1-5	TGTGCCAGCAGTGGCTCCGGGATAGGGGGTAATCAGCCCCAGCATTTT	CASSGSGIGGNQPQHF
TRBV7-9	TRBD1	NA	TRBJ2-1	TGTGCCAGCCGCGGCCAGGGGGCTTACAATGAGCAGTTCTTC	CASRGQGAYNEQFF
TRBV7-2	NA	NA	TRBJ2-3	TGTGCCAGCAGCTTATATGGGAGGGATACGCAGTATTTT	CASSLYGRDTQYF
TRBV2	TRBD1	NA	TRBJ1-5	TGTGCCAGCAGTCCCGAGAGAGGGGGCGTTCAGCCCCAGCATTTT	CASSPERGGVQPQHF
TRBV27	TRBD2	NA	TRBJ2-7	TGTGCCAGCAGTTATAAGCGGGAACCCTCCTACGAGCAGTACTTC	CASSYKREPSYEQYF
TRBV11-1	NA	NA	TRBJ2-5	TGTGCCAGCAGCCTGGTCCCGGGACTTACTGGGGAGACCCAGTACTTC	CASSLVPGLTGETQYF
TRBV30	NA	few	TRBJ2-3	TGTGCCTGGAGTGTAAATAGCAGGGAGAAGCAGTATTTT	CAWSVNSREKQYF
TRBV9	NA	few	TRBJ2-3	TGTGCCAGCAGCGTAGGATGGGACATTGCGCAGTATTTT	CASSVGWDIAQYF
TRBV29-1	NA	NA	TRBJ2-1	TGCAGCGTTGTGCGAGGCAGGGATGAGCAGTTCTTC	CSVVRGRDEQFF
TRBV11-2	NA	NA	TRBJ2-3	TGTGCCAGCAGCCCCTACGGGGGCACAGATACGCAGTATTTT	CASSPYGGTDTQYF
TRBV29-1	NA	once	TRBJ2-5	TGCAGCGGTTTTTCGCCACGTCTCCAAGAGACCCAGTACTTC	CSGFSPRLQETQYF
TRBV30	TRBD1	NA	TRBJ1-5	TGTGCCTGGAGCCCCGGGACAGGGCTTCAGCCCCAGCATTTT	CAWSPGTGLQPQHF
TRBV5-1	NA	NA	TRBJ1-2	TGCGCCAGCAGCTTGGTCAGTACTAACTATGGCTACACCTTC	CASSLVSTNYGYTF
TRBV29-1	TRBD1	NA	TRBJ1-5	TGCAGCGTTGTGGGGACAGGGGGAAATCAGCCCCAGCATTTT	CSVVGTGGNQPQHF
TRBV29-1	TRBD1	few	TRBJ2-5	TGCAGCGGGGACAGAGAAGAGACCCAGTACTTC	CSGDREETQYF
TRBV5-4	NA	NA	TRBJ2-7	TGTGCCAGCAGCTTGGCCGGTGGAAATAGCGGCTACGAGCAGTACTTC	CASSLAGGNSGYEQYF
TRBV7-2	TRBD2	NA	TRBJ2-1	TGTGCCAGCACCGGGACTAGCGGATACAATGAGCAGTTCTTC	CASTGTSGYNEQFF
TRBV11-2	TRBD1	NA	TRBJ2-4	TGTGCCAGCAGCTCACTACAGGGGGCCAAAAACATTCAGTACTTC	CASSSLQGAKNIQYF
TRBV5-4	NA	NA	TRBJ1-1	TGTGCCAGCAGCTTGGGGGCCGGCAAAAACACTGAAGCTTTCTTT	CASSLGAGKNTEAFF
TRBV29-1	TRBD1	NA	TRBJ2-1	TGCAGCGTTGAACCCTCGGGGACAGGGTTCTACAATGAGCAGTTCTTC	CSVEPSGTGFYNEQFF